This T cell receptor beta chain was captured by sequencing in a study of T cells after yellow fever vaccination (dated by TCRdb to between 2018 and 2021). Turning to the overall study: The SMART-Seq v4 Ultra Low Input RNA kit was used to prepare libraries from fractions with low cell numbers. To track T-cell clones before and after primary and booster YFV17D yellow fever vaccination, bulk TCR alpha and beta repertoires were sequenced longitudinally. Two healthy male donors, one aged 18 to 30 and one aged 30 to 40 years, were included in the cohort. Blood was drawn at multiple timepoints before and after primary and secondary immunization, with bulk PBMC replicates and cell subsets isolated.

What the work shows at the level of the full study, not this receptor alone: After the booster, most of the clones that had expanded following primary vaccination were detected again (just under 97% of CD4 and around 88% of CD8), which suggests that memory was broadly maintained. FACS-sorted repertoires could contain abundant contaminating clonotypes from the bulk population, so computational filtering was required. Compared with the primary T-cell response, the secondary T-cell response was faster but weaker, reaching its peak on day 5 rather than on day 15. A small share of clonotypes occurred in both CD4 and CD8 compartments, likely arising from convergent recombination. Only a couple of donors were included in the study, so the extent to which the findings can be generalized is limited.

Turning to this clonotype: Its specific antigen is unknown. It has no much larger one-base neighbor in the sample; base qualities were not kept.

The junction shows trimming of 4 bases on V and 5 bases on J, plus 20 bases between the germline ends. Counted from cysteine to phenylalanine, this CDR3 has 16 amino acids. The sequence is cut down to CDR3 DNA, 48 bases in frame from base 1. Looking up the germline V gene yields CDR1 LGHNA and CDR2 YSLEER. The sequencer was an Illumina NovaSeq 6000. TCR cDNA was synthesized by 5'RACE template switching, through which a universal primer site and unique molecular identifiers were introduced. Priming for cDNA synthesis came from both the TCR alpha and TCR beta constant segments. Library amplification involved two PCR steps, and the second step added sample barcodes and sequencing adapters. Libraries were sequenced on Illumina HiSeq 2500 (2x100 bp) or NovaSeq (2x150 bp). The authors processed their data as follows. MIGEC was used to demultiplex reads and collapse the reads into UMI consensus sequences, and MiXCR was used for V(D)J alignment. Using edgeR on replicate PBMC samples, clonotypes were called vaccine-responding if FDR was below 0.01 and the log2 fold change was above 5 up to day 15. Bulk clonotypes were assigned CD4 or CD8 identity according to which sequenced CD4 or CD8 repertoire held them at higher abundance. Using fastp at Q25 and MiXCR, TCRdb reprocessed the public reads and kept productive beta chains. Here each entry gathers all rows of one CDR3 protein and keeps the most common genes and DNA. These V and J calls rely on TCRdb rather than the paper's analysis. Present in this sample are 250,000 to 350,000 distinct CDR3 sequences, approximately 4.3% of which were seen just once. The ten biggest clones cover approximately 19% of the sample.

This sample's treatment or condition label indicates: live attenuated yellow fever vaccine strain. Two biological replicates of bulk PBMCs were collected at each blood-draw timepoint. PBMCs were isolated from peripheral blood using a standard Ficoll-Paque protocol. RNA was extracted with TriZol from bulk PBMCs, CD4 and CD8 fractions, and dextramer-positive and dextramer-negative fractions. The receptor comes from a man aged 18 to 29 who received the YFV17D yellow fever vaccine. The chain is encoded by TRBV4-3 joined to TRBJ1-2, with no reliable assignment of the D segment. The sample was PBMCs, taken 15 days after the yellow fever booster vaccination. The nucleotide sequence is given as TGCGCCAGCAGCCGAGAACCCGGGGATGGCGGATATGGCTACACCTTC. Translated, it reads CASSREPGDGGYGYTF.